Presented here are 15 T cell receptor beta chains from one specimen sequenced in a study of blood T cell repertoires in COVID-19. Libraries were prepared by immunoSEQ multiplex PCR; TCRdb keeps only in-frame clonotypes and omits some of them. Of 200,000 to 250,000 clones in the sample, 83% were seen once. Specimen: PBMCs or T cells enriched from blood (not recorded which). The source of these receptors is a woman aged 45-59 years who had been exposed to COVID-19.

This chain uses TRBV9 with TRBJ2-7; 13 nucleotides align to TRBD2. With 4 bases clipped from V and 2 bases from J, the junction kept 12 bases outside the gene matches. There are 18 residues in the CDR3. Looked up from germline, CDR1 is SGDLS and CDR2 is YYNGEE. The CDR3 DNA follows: TGTGCCAGCAGCCATGGGACTAGCGGGGAGGGCGTACCCTACGAGCAGTACTTC. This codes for CASSHGTSGEGVPYEQYF.

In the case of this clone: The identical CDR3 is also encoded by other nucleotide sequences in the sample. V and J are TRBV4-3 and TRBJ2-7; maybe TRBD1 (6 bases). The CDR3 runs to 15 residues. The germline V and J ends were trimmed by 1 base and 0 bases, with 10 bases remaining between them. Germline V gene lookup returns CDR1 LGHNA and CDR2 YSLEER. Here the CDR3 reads CASSQAPGDSYEQYF. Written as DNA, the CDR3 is TGCGCCAGCAGCCAAGCTCCAGGGGACTCCTACGAGCAGTACTTC.

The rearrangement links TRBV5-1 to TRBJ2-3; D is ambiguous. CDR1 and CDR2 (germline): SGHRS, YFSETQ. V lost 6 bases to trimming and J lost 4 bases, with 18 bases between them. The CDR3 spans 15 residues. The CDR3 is CASKPGLQSADTQYF. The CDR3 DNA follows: TGCGCCAGCAAACCGGGTCTTCAGTCGGCAGATACGCAGTATTTT.

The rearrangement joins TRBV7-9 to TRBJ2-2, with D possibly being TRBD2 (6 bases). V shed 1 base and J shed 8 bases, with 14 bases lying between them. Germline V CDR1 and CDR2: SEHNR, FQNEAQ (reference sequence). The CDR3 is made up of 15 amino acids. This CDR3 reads CASSLEILAGGELFF. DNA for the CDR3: TGTGCCAGCAGCTTAGAGATACTAGCTGGAGGGGAGCTGTTTTTT.

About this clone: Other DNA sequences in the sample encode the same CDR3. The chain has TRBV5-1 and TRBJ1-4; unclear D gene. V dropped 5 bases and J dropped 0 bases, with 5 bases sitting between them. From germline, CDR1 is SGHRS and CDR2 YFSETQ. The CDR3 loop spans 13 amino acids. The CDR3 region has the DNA TGCGCCAGCAGGAGAGCAACTAATGAAAAACTGTTTTTT. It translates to CASRRATNEKLFF.

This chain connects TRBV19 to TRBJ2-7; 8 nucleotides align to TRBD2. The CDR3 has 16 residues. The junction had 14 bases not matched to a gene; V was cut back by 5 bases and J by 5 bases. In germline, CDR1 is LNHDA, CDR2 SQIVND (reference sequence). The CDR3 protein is CASSPGGGPGGNEQYF. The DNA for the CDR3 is TGTGCCAGTAGTCCCGGGGGGGGTCCCGGCGGGAACGAGCAGTACTTC.

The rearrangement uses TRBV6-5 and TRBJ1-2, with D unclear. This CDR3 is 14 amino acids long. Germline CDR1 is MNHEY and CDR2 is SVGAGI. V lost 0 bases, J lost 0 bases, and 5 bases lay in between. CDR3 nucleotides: TGTGCCAGCAGTTACTCAGCGGCTAACTATGGCTACACCTTC. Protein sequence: CASSYSAANYGYTF.

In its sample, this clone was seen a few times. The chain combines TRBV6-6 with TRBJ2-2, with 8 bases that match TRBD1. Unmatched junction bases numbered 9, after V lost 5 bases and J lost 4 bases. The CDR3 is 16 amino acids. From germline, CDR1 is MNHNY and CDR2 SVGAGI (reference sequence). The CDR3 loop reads CASSRRDRRSTGELFF. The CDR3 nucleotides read TGTGCCAGCAGTCGACGGGACAGGAGAAGCACCGGGGAGCTGTTTTTT.

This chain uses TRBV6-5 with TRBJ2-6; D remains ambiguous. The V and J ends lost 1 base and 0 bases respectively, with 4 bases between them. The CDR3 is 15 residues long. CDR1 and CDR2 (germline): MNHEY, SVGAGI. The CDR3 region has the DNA TGTGCCAGCAGTTACTATCTCTCTGGGGCCAACGTCCTGACTTTC. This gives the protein CASSYYLSGANVLTF.

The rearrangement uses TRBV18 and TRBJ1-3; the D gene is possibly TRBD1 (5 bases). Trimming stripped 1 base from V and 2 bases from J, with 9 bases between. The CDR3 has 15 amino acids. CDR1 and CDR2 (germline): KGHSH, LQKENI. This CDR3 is CASSPRQGPGNTIYF. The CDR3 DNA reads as TGTGCCAGCTCACCACGGCAGGGCCCTGGAAACACCATATATTTT. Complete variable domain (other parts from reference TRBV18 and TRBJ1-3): NAGVMQNPRHLVRRRGQEARLRCSPMKGHSHVYWYRQLPEEGLKFMVYLQKENIIDESGMPKERFSAEFPKEGPSILRIQQVVRGDSAAYFCASSPRQGPGNTIYFGEGSWLTVV.

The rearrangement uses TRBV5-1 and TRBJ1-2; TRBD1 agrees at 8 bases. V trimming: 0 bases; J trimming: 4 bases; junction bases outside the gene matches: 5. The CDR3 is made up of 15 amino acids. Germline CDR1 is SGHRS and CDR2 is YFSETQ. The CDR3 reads CASSLDGTGAYGYTF. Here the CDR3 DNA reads TGCGCCAGCAGCTTGGACGGGACAGGTGCCTATGGCTACACCTTC.

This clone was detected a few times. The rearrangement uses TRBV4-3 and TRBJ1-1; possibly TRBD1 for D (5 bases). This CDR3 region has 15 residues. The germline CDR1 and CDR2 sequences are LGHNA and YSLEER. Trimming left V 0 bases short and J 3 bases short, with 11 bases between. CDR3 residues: CASSQDPGGDTEAFF. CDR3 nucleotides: TGCGCCAGCAGCCAAGATCCGGGGGGGGACACTGAAGCTTTCTTT.

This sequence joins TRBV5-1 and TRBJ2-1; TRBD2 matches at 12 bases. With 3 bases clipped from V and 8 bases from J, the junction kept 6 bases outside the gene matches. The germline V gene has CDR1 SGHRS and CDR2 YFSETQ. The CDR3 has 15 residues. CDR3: CASSSQPSGGDEQFF. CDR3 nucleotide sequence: TGCGCCAGCAGCTCGCAGCCTAGCGGGGGGGATGAGCAGTTCTTC.

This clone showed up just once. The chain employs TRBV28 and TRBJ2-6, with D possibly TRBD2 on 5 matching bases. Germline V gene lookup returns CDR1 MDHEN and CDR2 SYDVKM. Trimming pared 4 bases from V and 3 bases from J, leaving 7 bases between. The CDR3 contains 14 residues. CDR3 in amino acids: CASSYRDGANVLTF. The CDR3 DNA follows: TGTGCCAGCAGTTACCGGGATGGGGCCAACGTCCTGACTTTC.

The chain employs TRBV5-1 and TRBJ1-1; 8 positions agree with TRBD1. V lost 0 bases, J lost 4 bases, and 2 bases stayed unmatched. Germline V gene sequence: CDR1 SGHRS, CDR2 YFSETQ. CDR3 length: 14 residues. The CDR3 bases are TGCGCCAGCAGCTTGGCAGGGGGCGGCACTGAAGCTTTCTTT. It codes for CASSLAGGGTEAFF.